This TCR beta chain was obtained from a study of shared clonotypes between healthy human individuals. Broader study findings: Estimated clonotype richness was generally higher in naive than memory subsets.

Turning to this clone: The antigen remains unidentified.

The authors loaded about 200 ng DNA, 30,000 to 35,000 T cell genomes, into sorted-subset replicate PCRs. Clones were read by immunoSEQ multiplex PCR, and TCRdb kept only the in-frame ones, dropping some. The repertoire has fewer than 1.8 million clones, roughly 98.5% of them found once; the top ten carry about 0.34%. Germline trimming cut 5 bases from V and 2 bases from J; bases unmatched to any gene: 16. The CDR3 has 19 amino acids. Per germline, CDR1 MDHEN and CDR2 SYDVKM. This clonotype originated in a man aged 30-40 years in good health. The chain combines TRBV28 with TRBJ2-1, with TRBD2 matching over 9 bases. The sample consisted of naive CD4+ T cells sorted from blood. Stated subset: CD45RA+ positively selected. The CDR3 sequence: CASSLLATISGSTYNEQFF. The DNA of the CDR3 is TGTGCCAGCAGTCTATTAGCCACCATTAGCGGGAGCACCTACAATGAGCAGTTCTTC.